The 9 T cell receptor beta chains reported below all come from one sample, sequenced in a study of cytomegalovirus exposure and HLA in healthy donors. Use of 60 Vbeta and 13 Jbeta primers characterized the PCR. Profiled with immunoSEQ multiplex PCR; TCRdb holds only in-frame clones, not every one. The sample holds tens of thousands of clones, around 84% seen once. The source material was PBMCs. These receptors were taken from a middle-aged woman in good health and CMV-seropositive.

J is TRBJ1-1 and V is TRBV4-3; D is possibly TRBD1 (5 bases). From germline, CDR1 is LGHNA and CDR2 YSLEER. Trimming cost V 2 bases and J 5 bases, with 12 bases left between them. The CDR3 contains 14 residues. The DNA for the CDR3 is TGCGCCAGCAGCCAATGGAGGGGAAGGACTGAAGCTTTCTTT. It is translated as CASSQWRGRTEAFF.

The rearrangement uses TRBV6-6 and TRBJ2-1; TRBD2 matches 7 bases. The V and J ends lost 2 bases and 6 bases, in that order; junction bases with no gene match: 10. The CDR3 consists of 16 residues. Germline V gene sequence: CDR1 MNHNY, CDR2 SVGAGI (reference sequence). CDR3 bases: TGTGCCAGCAGTTACGTCTCGGCGGGAGTCGGCAATGAGCAGTTCTTC. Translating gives CASSYVSAGVGNEQFF.

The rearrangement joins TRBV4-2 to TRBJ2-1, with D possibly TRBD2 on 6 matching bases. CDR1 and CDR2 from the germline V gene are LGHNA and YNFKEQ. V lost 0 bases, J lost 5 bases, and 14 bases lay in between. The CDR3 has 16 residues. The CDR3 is CASSQDSAGRNNEQFF. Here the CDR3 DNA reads TGTGCCAGCAGCCAAGATAGTGCGGGAAGGAACAATGAGCAGTTCTTC.

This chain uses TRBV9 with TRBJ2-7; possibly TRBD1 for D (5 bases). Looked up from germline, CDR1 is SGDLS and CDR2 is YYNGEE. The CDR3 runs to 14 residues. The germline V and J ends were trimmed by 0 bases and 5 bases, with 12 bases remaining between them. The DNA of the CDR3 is TGTGCCAGCAGCGTAGTATCAGGGTCTGACGAGCAGTACTTC. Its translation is CASSVVSGSDEQYF.

The CDR3 nucleotides are TGTGCCAGCAGCTCAGGGAGCGGGAGTCCTGGTTACAATGAGCAGTTCTTC. It specifies CASSSGSGSPGYNEQFF. The V gene is TRBV7-6, the J gene TRBJ2-1; TRBD2 matches 8 bases. The J segment lost 4 bases and the V segment lost 4 bases, leaving 12 bases of the junction unmatched. CDR3 length equals 17 residues. Per the germline V gene, CDR1 is SGHVS and CDR2 is FNYEAQ. The variable domain in full, completed from reference TRBV7-6 and TRBJ2-1, reads GAGVSQSPRYKVTKRGQDVALRCDPISGHVSLYWYRQALGQGPEFLTYFNYEAQQDKSGLPNDRFSAERPEGSISTLTIQRTEQRDSAMYRCASSSGSGSPGYNEQFFGPGTRLTVL.

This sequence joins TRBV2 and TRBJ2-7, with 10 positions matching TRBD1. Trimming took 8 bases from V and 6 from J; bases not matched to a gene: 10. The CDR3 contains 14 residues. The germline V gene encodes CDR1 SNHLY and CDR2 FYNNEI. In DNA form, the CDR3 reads TGTGCCAGCGGGGAGACAGGGGGCTTGGGCGAGCAGTACTTC. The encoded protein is CASGETGGLGEQYF.

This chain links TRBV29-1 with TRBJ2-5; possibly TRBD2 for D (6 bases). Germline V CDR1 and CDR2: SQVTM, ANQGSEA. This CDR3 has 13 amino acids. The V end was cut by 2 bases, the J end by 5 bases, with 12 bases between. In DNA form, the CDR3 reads TGCAGCGTTGAACAAATCCGGGGGGAGACCCAGTACTTC. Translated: CSVEQIRGETQYF.

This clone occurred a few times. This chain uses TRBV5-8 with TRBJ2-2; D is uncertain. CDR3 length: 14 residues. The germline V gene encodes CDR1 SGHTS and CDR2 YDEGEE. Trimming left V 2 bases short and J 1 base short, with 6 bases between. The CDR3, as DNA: TGTGCCAGCAGCTTCGCGGAGAACACCGGGGAGCTGTTTTTT. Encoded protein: CASSFAENTGELFF.

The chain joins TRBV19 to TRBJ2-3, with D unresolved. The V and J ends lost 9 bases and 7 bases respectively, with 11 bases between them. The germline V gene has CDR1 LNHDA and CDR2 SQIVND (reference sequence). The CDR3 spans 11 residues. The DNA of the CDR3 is TGTGCCAGCGGTTCTTATAATACGCAGTATTTT. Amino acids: CASGSYNTQYF.